This TCR beta chain derives from a study of blood T cell repertoires in COVID-19. The authors' processing: Counts of nucleated cells, estimated from reference gene primer amplification, were obtained. This table comes from immunoSEQ multiplex PCR, and its TCRdb copy is limited to in-frame clones, with some not included. V, J and clone size were drawn from that table, and D and trimming were deduced from the DNA. The data hold 130,000 to 150,000 clones, with roughly 80% observed a single time. Source material: peripheral blood. The clonotype comes from a woman in her 70s with COVID-19, enrolled during active disease.

Written as DNA, the CDR3 is TGTGCCAGCAGTGTTGTCCGGGGAATCCATGGCTACACCTTC. Amino acid sequence: CASSVVRGIHGYTF. This chain connects TRBV2 to TRBJ1-2, with unresolved D. V lost 4 bases, J lost 6 bases, and 15 bases lay in between. Germline CDR1 SNHLY, CDR2 FYNNEI. This CDR3 contains 14 residues.